These 18 T cell receptor beta chains originate from one sample sequenced in a study of CD8 T cells in Susac syndrome. An input of about 0.5 to 1 ug of RNA was subjected to reverse transcription using random hexamers. Using its own MiXCR run on the immunoSEQ multiplex PCR reads, TCRdb lists one record per CDR3 protein. Among hundreds of thousands of distinct CDR3 sequences, 70% to 90% were seen once, and the ten largest hold 0.11%. Sequenced material: CD8+ T cells from PBMCs. The source of these receptors is a human donor with multiple sclerosis.

CDR3: CASSDWDSGYYEQYF. CDR3 DNA sequence: TGTGCCAGCAGTGATTGGGACTCGGGATACTACGAGCAGTACTTC. The rearrangement joins TRBV25-1 to TRBJ2-7; D perhaps matches TRBD2 (6 bases). Germline V CDR1 and CDR2: MGHDK, SYGVNS. This CDR3 is 15 amino acids long. Trimming took 3 bases from V and 3 from J, leaving 15 bases between them.

V and J are TRBV27 and TRBJ1-2; maybe TRBD1 (6 bases). The V gene lost 6 bases and the J gene lost 6 bases, with 17 bases spanning the gap. This CDR3 is built from 14 residues. Germline V gene data show CDR1 as MNHEY and CDR2 as SMNVEV (reference sequence). The CDR3 DNA is TGTGCCAGCAGACCTAGGAGGACAGCGGATGGCTACACCTTC. It codes for CASRPRRTADGYTF.

Only a few counts were recorded for this clonotype. J is TRBJ1-1 and V is TRBV29-1; D gene unclear. The CDR3 sequence is 9 residues long. CDR1 SQVTM and CDR2 ANQGSEA come from the germline V gene. Trimming left V 6 bases short and J 5 bases short, with 4 bases between. For the CDR3, the DNA is TGCAGCGTCGGTACTGAAGCTTTCTTT. Its protein is CSVGTEAFF.

V and J are TRBV7-9 and TRBJ2-3; D call uncertain. Germline CDR1 reads SEHNR; CDR2 reads FQNEAQ (reference sequence). V lost 4 bases and J lost 4, with 12 bases in between. The CDR3 loop spans 14 amino acids. CDR3 sequence (DNA): TGTGCCAGCAGCTCGTTAGTTTTTGCAGATACGCAGTATTTT. Residues: CASSSLVFADTQYF.

V usage is TRBV27 and J usage is TRBJ2-7, with D maybe TRBD2 (6 bases). The CDR3 consists of 14 residues. V was trimmed by 4 bases and J by 3 bases, leaving 13 bases between them. In germline, CDR1 is MNHEY, CDR2 SMNVEV (reference sequence). CDR3 DNA: TGTGCCAGCAGTTCCGGGACTCAGAACTACGAGCAGTACTTC. Its protein product is CASSSGTQNYEQYF.

This chain uses TRBV5-1 with TRBJ2-7; TRBD2 aligns across 11 bases. The CDR3 has 16 residues. Trimming cost V 4 bases and J 6 bases; bases outside gene matches: 12. The germline V gene has CDR1 SGHRS and CDR2 YFSETQ. CDR3 sequence: CASSGRVTSGRSEQYF. DNA of the CDR3: TGCGCCAGCAGCGGACGGGTTACTAGCGGGAGAAGCGAGCAGTACTTC.

The chain is built from TRBV18 and TRBJ2-1; 8 nucleotides match TRBD2. V lost 0 bases and J lost 2; bases outside the gene matches: 3. Germline CDR1 reads KGHSH; CDR2 reads LQKENI. CDR3 size: 16 residues. This chain's CDR3 is CASSPPPGRAYNEQFF. CDR3 nucleotides: TGTGCCAGCTCACCACCTCCCGGGAGGGCCTACAATGAGCAGTTCTTC.

This clonotype has only a few counts. This chain links TRBV6-1 with TRBJ2-1; tentatively, D is TRBD1 or TRBD2 (7 bases each). CDR1 and CDR2 from the germline V gene are MNHNS and SASEGT. The CDR3 has 17 amino acids. Trimming shortened V by 5 bases and J by 15 bases, and 32 bases separated the two germline ends. The CDR3 reads CASSPPNLADHRGGRFF. The DNA of the CDR3 is TGTGCCAGCAGTCCGCCAAACCTAGCGGACCACAGGGGTGGACGGTTCTTC.

The V and J genes are TRBV11-1 and TRBJ2-1, with TRBD2 matching 8 bases. The germline V gene encodes CDR1 SGHAT and CDR2 FQDESV (reference sequence). The CDR3 contains 21 residues. With V trimmed by 3 bases and J by 0 bases, 19 bases remained unmatched. The CDR3 DNA sequence: TGTGCCAGCAGCTTCCCCCGGGAGGGCACCCCAACTTTTAGCTCCTACAATGAGCAGTTCTTC. This sequence encodes CASSFPREGTPTFSSYNEQFF.

The chain is built from TRBV23-1 and TRBJ1-1; D is undetermined. TRBV23-1 is an ORF, and what it does is uncertain. V was cut by 4 bases and J by 0 bases, with 24 bases left in between. The CDR3 covers 19 residues. The DNA for the CDR3 is TGCGCCAGCAGTCTAGAAAGGAGGACTTTCTCTGTATTGAACACTGAAGCTTTCTTT. Amino acid sequence: CASSLERRTFSVLNTEAFF.

The rearrangement links TRBV27 to TRBJ1-5, with D hard to call. Trimming removed 6 bases at V and 4 bases at J, with 25 bases between. This CDR3 has 18 residues. The germline CDR1 and CDR2 sequences are MNHEY and SMNVEV (reference sequence). CDR3 sequence reads: CASRPKGRWVDGNQPQHF. The CDR3 DNA sequence: TGTGCCAGCAGACCAAAGGGTCGTTGGGTCGATGGAAATCAGCCCCAGCATTTT.

The chain joins TRBV7-9 to TRBJ2-7, with a tentative D call TRBD1 (6 bases). The germline V gene has CDR1 SEHNR and CDR2 FQNEAQ (reference sequence). This CDR3 comprises 12 residues. Trimming removed 8 bases at V and 2 bases at J, with 10 bases between. The CDR3 protein is CASGGGPYEQYF. The CDR3 region has the DNA TGTGCCAGCGGGGGCGGGCCCTACGAGCAGTACTTC.

The V and J genes are TRBV29-1 and TRBJ2-5, with a possible D match to TRBD2 (5 bases). Germline V gene sequence: CDR1 SQVTM, CDR2 ANQGSEA. V shed 3 bases and J shed 1 base, with 6 bases lying between them. The CDR3 length is 12 residues. The CDR3: CSVDAGQETQYF. CDR3 nucleotide sequence: TGCAGCGTTGATGCGGGCCAAGAGACCCAGTACTTC.

V is TRBV6-1 and J is TRBJ2-7; no clear D. The CDR3 totals 13 residues. V was clipped by 6 bases and J by 7 bases, with 16 bases between them. Germline V lookup: CDR1 MNHNS, CDR2 SASEGT. CDR3 amino acids: CASSLRTVGEQYF. The CDR3 DNA follows: TGTGCCAGCAGCCTTAGGACGGTTGGGGAGCAGTACTTC.

This chain uses TRBV12-3 or TRBV12-4 with TRBJ2-2; D perhaps matches TRBD2 (7 bases). V was pared by 3 bases and J by 4 bases, with 21 bases between. The CDR3 loop spans 18 amino acids. The DNA of the CDR3 is TGTGCCAGCAGTTTCGCCCGAGGGGAGGGGGGTGGCACCGGGGAGCTGTTTTTT. Its translation is CASSFARGEGGGTGELFF.

The rearrangement links TRBV25-1 to TRBJ2-5; a weak D match, TRBD2 (5 bases). Germline CDR1 and CDR2: MGHDK and SYGVNS. This CDR3 is 13 amino acids long. V was trimmed by 1 base and J by 4 bases, leaving 7 bases between them. The CDR3 nucleotides read TGTGCCAGCAGTGAATCAGAGGGAGAGACCCAGTACTTC. This sequence encodes CASSESEGETQYF.

There are a few counts of this clonotype. The rearrangement joins TRBV20-1 to TRBJ2-7; D ambiguous. The length of the CDR3 is 11 residues. Per germline, CDR1 DFQATT and CDR2 SNEGSKA (reference sequence). The germline V and J ends were trimmed by 3 bases and 6 bases, with 9 bases remaining between them. CDR3 in DNA: TGCAGTGCTAGGACGACCTCCGAGCAGTACTTC. Residues: CSARTTSEQYF.

The chain recombines TRBV5-1 with TRBJ1-1; 7 bases line up with TRBD1. Trimming cost V 0 bases and J 3 bases; bases outside gene matches: 11. The germline V gene has CDR1 SGHRS and CDR2 YFSETQ. The CDR3 sequence is 17 residues long. CDR3 DNA sequence: TGCGCCAGCAGCTTGGGGTCAGGGGGTCTTAGGGACACTGAAGCTTTCTTT. It yields the protein CASSLGSGGLRDTEAFF.